This entry lists 20 T cell receptor beta chains sequenced from one sample in a study of blood T cell repertoires in COVID-19 (dated by TCRdb to between 2020 and 2021). The library came from the immunoSEQ multiplex PCR assay. Sourced from immuneACCESS, this table was stored by TCRdb with only in-frame sequences that have V and J called. A share of the clones is absent; for the studies checked, an unresolved V gene accounts for under half, and the remainder has no known explanation. This sample lists fewer than 200,000 clones; around 80% were detected once. Together, the top ten hold 15% to 20% of the sample. The specimen was PBMCs or T cells enriched from blood (not recorded which). The receptors come from a woman aged 45-60 years who had recovered from COVID-19.

J is TRBJ1-1 and V is TRBV27, with 8 positions matching TRBD1. CDR3 length equals 20 residues. Germline V gene lookup returns CDR1 MNHEY and CDR2 SMNVEV (reference sequence). Trimming took 7 bases from V and 3 from J; bases not matched to a gene: 25. Here the CDR3 DNA reads TGTGCCAGCAACAAAGGATTCCTCCAGGGGGCGAAACCCCCCGACACTGAAGCTTTCTTT. It translates to CASNKGFLQGAKPPDTEAFF.

The chain recombines TRBV19 with TRBJ1-4; D may be TRBD1 (5 bases). The V end was cut by 5 bases, the J end by 2 bases, with 9 bases between. The germline V gene has CDR1 LNHDA and CDR2 SQIVND (reference sequence). This CDR3 has 14 amino acids. The CDR3 protein is CASSPPGTNEKLFF. CDR3 nucleotide sequence: TGTGCCAGTAGTCCCCCAGGGACTAATGAAAAACTGTTTTTT.

In its sample, this clone was seen a few times. V is TRBV3-1 (or the pseudogene TRBV3-2) and J is TRBJ1-3; D remains unclear. V was trimmed by 6 bases and J by 0 bases, leaving 6 bases between them. Germline CDR1 is LGHDT and CDR2 is YNNKEL (reference sequence). This CDR3 has 13 amino acids. In DNA form, the CDR3 reads TGTGCCAGCAGTTACAGCTCTGGAAACACCATATATTTT. Translation gives CASSYSSGNTIYF.

This clone was seen more than once but under ten times. CDR3 sequence: CASSQARFNEQYF. The CDR3, as DNA: TGCGCCAGCAGCCAAGCTAGGTTTAACGAGCAGTACTTC. The chain combines TRBV4-3 with TRBJ2-7; unclear D gene. In germline, CDR1 is LGHNA, CDR2 YSLEER. The CDR3 contains 13 residues. V gave up 1 base and J gave up 5 bases, with 9 bases separating them.

The chain links TRBV23-1 to TRBJ2-3; no firm D call. TRBV23-1 is designated an ORF whose function remains uncertain. The V gene lost 8 bases and the J gene lost 1 base, with 10 bases spanning the gap. The CDR3 contains 13 residues. The CDR3: CASGREGTDTQYF. CDR3 DNA: TGCGCCAGCGGGCGTGAAGGCACAGATACGCAGTATTTT.

This chain uses TRBV6-5 with TRBJ2-5; TRBD2 matches 7 bases. The V and J ends lost 6 bases and 5 bases, in that order; junction bases with no gene match: 9. Germline V gene lookup returns CDR1 MNHEY and CDR2 SVGAGI. The CDR3 has 14 residues. CDR3 DNA sequence: TGTGCCAGCAGCCCCCCGGGAGGCGGGGAGACCCAGTACTTC. Its translation is CASSPPGGGETQYF.

The table lists this clone with a few counts. The V and J genes are TRBV30 and TRBJ1-2, with 7 bases identical to TRBD1. The germline CDR1 and CDR2 sequences are GTSNPN and SVGIG (reference sequence). Trimming at V came to 2 bases and at J to 8 bases, leaving 5 bases not matched to a gene. The CDR3 covers 12 residues. CDR3 residues: CAWSLTGDGYTF. The CDR3 DNA sequence: TGTGCCTGGAGTTTAACAGGGGACGGCTACACCTTC.

This clone occurred a few times. J is TRBJ2-2 and V is TRBV7-3; D might be TRBD2 (5 bases). The CDR3 runs 14 residues. Between the trimmed V and J ends, which lost 7 bases and 2 bases, there was a span of 11 bases. Germline CDR1 SGHTA, CDR2 FQGTGA. The CDR3 here is CASNRGANTGELFF. The CDR3 DNA is TGTGCCAGCAACCGGGGTGCAAACACCGGGGAGCTGTTTTTT. The full variable domain, its missing parts supplied by reference TRBV7-3 and TRBJ2-2, is GAGVSQTPSNKVTEKGKYVELRCDPISGHTALYWYRQSLGQGPEFLIYFQGTGAADDSGLPNDRFFAVRPEGSVSTLKIQRTERGDSAVYLCASNRGANTGELFFGEGSRLTVL.

The J gene is TRBJ1-6, the V gene TRBV14; D gene unclear. The CDR3 spans 13 residues. Trimming cost V 4 bases and J 7 bases, with 8 bases left between them. CDR1 is SGHDN, CDR2 FVKESK, per germline. The CDR3 sequence is CASSPYGNSPLHF. The CDR3 region has the DNA TGTGCCAGCAGCCCCTACGGGAATTCACCCCTCCACTTT. The entire variable domain, with the rest obtained from reference TRBV14 and TRBJ1-6, is as follows: EAGVTQFPSHSVIEKGQTVTLRCDPISGHDNLYWYRRVMGKEIKFLLHFVKESKQDESGMPNNRFLAERTGGTYSTLKVQPAELEDSGVYFCASSPYGNSPLHFGNGTRLTVT.

The CDR3 nucleotides are TGTGCCTCACCCCCTAGCGGGACGAACACCGGGGAGCTGTTTTTT. Translated, it gives CASPPSGTNTGELFF. The chain recombines TRBV30 with TRBJ2-2, with 9 nucleotides matching TRBD2. Germline CDR1 reads GTSNPN; CDR2 reads SVGIG (reference sequence). This CDR3 is 15 amino acids long. V was pared by 7 bases and J by 0 bases, with 6 bases of the junction left unmatched.

The V and J genes are TRBV6-5 and TRBJ2-2; the match to TRBD2 covers 12 bases. Germline loops: CDR1 MNHEY, CDR2 SVGAGI. V dropped 6 bases and J dropped 6; count of bases not matched to a gene: 5. The CDR3 consists of 15 residues. The DNA for the CDR3 is TGTGCCAGCAGGTCCGCTAGCGGGAGGGCCGGGGAGCTGTTTTTT. This translates into CASRSASGRAGELFF.

Only a few counts were recorded for this clone. The V call is TRBV7-9, the J call TRBJ2-5; 7 bases match TRBD2. CDR3 length equals 14 residues. Germline V CDR1 and CDR2: SEHNR, FQNEAQ (reference sequence). Trimming removed 1 base from V and 1 base from J; junction bases left unmatched: 0. The CDR3 reads CASSLGLAQETQYF. DNA for the CDR3: TGTGCCAGCAGCTTAGGACTAGCCCAAGAGACCCAGTACTTC.

This clone was found a few times. The chain uses TRBV7-9 and TRBJ1-1; unclear D gene. Per germline, CDR1 SEHNR and CDR2 FQNEAQ (reference sequence). The CDR3 consists of 14 residues. With 4 bases removed from V and 1 base from J, the gap between germline ends came to 10 bases. This CDR3 reads CASSSIQENTEAFF. The CDR3 bases are TGTGCCAGCAGCTCAATACAAGAGAACACTGAAGCTTTCTTT.

The rearrangement links TRBV15 to TRBJ2-7, with 7 bases matching TRBD1. The CDR3 sequence is 13 residues long. In germline, CDR1 is LNHNV, CDR2 YYDKDF (reference sequence). V trimming: 0 bases; J trimming: 11 bases; junction bases outside the gene matches: 7. The CDR3 region is CATSRERQGTEYF. The DNA for the CDR3 is TGTGCCACCAGCAGAGAGCGACAGGGTACCGAGTACTTC.

The rearrangement uses TRBV19 and TRBJ2-2, with 14 nucleotides matching TRBD2. The CDR3 contains 19 residues. The V and J ends lost 4 bases and 1 base, in that order; junction bases with no gene match: 8. Germline V lookup: CDR1 LNHDA, CDR2 SQIVND (reference sequence). Written as DNA, the CDR3 is TGTGCCAGTAGTACCGGACTAGCGGGAGGACCGATGAACACCGGGGAGCTGTTTTTT. It codes for CASSTGLAGGPMNTGELFF.

V usage is TRBV4-3 and J usage is TRBJ1-2, with D possibly TRBD1 on 6 matching bases. The length of the CDR3 is 15 residues. Germline assignment: CDR1 LGHNA and CDR2 YSLEER. V was pared by 3 bases and J by 2 bases, with 13 bases between. The CDR3 DNA reads TGCGCCAGCAGCCAGGCAGGGGCCCCCAACTATGGCTACACCTTC. Translating it yields CASSQAGAPNYGYTF.

The rearrangement links TRBV5-1 to TRBJ1-4, with D possibly TRBD1 on 5 matching bases. Germline CDR1 SGHRS, CDR2 YFSETQ. This CDR3 has 14 amino acids. With 4 bases removed from V and 6 bases from J, the gap between germline ends came to 13 bases. In DNA, the CDR3 is TGCGCCAGCAGCCCACAGGCGACACATGAAAAACTGTTTTTT. Its translation: CASSPQATHEKLFF.

This clone has only one observation. The chain recombines TRBV5-5 with TRBJ2-7, with TRBD1 as a possible D gene (6 bases). There are 13 residues in the CDR3. CDR1 is SGHKS, CDR2 YYEKEE, per germline (reference sequence). Between the trimmed V and J ends, which lost 4 bases and 5 bases, there was a span of 13 bases. DNA for the CDR3: TGTGCCAGCAGCCTACGACAGGTTAACGAGCAGTACTTC. Amino acid sequence: CASSLRQVNEQYF.

This clone has a handful of counts. The chain carries TRBV6-2 or TRBV6-3 and TRBJ2-1; perhaps TRBD1 as D (5 bases). Between the trimmed V and J ends, which lost 0 bases and 15 bases, there was a span of 15 bases. Germline V lookup: CDR1 MNHEY, CDR2 SVGEGT. The CDR3 is made up of 13 amino acids. CDR3 sequence (DNA): TGTGCCAGCAGTTACTCGACTCCGACAGCGCCGTTCTTC. It specifies CASSYSTPTAPFF.

This clone was seen only once. The genes are TRBV6-4 and TRBJ2-3, with D possibly matching TRBD1 (6 bases). V lost 6 bases and J 6 bases, leaving 13 bases between the germline ends. Germline V CDR1 and CDR2: MRHNA, SNTAGT. CDR3 length: 13 residues. DNA for the CDR3: TGTGCCAGCAGCCTGACAGGATTCGATACGCAGTATTTT. This codes for CASSLTGFDTQYF.